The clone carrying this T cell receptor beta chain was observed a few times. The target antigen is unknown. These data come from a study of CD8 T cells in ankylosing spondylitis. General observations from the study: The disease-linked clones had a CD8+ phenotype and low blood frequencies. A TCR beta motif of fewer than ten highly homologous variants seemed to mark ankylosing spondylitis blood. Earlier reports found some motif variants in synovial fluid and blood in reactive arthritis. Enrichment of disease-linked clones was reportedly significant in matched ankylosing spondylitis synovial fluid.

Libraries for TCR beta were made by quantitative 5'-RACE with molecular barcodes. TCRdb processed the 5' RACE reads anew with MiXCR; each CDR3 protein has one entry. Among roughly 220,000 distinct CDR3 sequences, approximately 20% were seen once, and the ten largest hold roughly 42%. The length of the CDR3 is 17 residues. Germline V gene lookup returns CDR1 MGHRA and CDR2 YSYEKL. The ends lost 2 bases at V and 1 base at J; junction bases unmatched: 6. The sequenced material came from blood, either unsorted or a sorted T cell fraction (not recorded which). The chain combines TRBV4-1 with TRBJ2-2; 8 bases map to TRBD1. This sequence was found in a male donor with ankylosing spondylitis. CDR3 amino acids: CASSQLGTGLNTGELFF. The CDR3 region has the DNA TGCGCCAGCAGCCAATTAGGGACAGGCCTGAACACCGGGGAGCTGTTTTTT.